Listed below are T cell receptor beta chains from one sample, sequenced in a study of shared clonotypes between healthy human individuals. Profiling relied on immunoSEQ multiplex PCR, and the TCRdb table lists in-frame clones only, not all of them. The sample has some 1,900,000 clones; just under 95% are singletons. The specimen was naive CD8+ T cells sorted from blood. Source of these receptors: a man in his late teens or twenties in good health. Each CDR3 is given with its conserved first and last residue. Each record gives: J gene, V gene, D gene, CDR3 protein. D genes are given only for firm matches.

TRBJ2-7 TRBV2 - CASSEATSGPYYEQCF
TRBJ2-1 TRBV7-7 TRBD2 CASSLGGRTLTNEQFF
TRBJ2-7 TRBV9 TRBD1 CASSAPGQTYEQYF
TRBJ2-7 TRBV6-5 - CASSYSEGTREQYF
TRBJ2-2 TRBV2 - CASSEAGWGLAGELFF
TRBJ2-3 TRBV5-6 - CASTPDAGPTDTQYF
TRBJ2-7 TRBV4-1 TRBD1 CASSLSTGTGEGEQYF
TRBJ2-1 TRBV10-3 - CAIGDGGGGYNEQFF
TRBJ1-2 TRBV11-2 TRBD1 CASSFTGDAGYTF
TRBJ1-2 TRBV5-4 TRBD1 CASSARTGDGYTF